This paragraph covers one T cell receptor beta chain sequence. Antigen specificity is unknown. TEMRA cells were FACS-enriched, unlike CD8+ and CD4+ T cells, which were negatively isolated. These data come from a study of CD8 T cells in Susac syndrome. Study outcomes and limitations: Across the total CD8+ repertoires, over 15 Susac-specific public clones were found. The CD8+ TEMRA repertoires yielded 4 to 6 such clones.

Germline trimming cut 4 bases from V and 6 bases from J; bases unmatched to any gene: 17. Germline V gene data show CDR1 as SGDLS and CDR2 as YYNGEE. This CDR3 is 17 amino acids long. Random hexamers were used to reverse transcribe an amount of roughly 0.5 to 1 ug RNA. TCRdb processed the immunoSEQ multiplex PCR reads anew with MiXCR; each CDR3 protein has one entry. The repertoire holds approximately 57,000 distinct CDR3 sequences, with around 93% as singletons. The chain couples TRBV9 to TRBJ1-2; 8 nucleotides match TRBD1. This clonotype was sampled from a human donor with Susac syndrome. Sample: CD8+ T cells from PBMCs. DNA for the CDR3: TGTGCCAGCAGCACCCGTGACAGGGGCCCCTATCATAATGGCTACACCTTC. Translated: CASSTRDRGPYHNGYTF.